What follows are 10 T cell receptor beta chains derived from one specimen sequenced in a study of long-term antiretroviral therapy in people with HIV. Run at survey level, the immunoSEQ assay was version v3.0. The table came from immunoSEQ multiplex PCR; TCRdb's copy has only in-frame clones and leaves some out. The top ten clones hold over 8% of a sample with about 24,000 clones, 70% to 85% of them seen once. The specimen was unsorted PBMCs, collected 1.2 years after starting antiretroviral therapy. These receptors came from a woman aged 40 to 50 with HIV.

Relative to its sample, this clone is medium-sized. The chain employs TRBV9 and TRBJ2-7, with D tentatively TRBD1 (5 bases). Germline V gene sequence: CDR1 SGDLS, CDR2 YYNGEE. V shed 0 bases and J shed 3 bases, with 7 bases lying between them. This CDR3 is built from 13 residues. In nucleotides, the CDR3 is TGTGCCAGCAGCGTAGAGGACAACTACGAGCAGTACTTC. It translates to CASSVEDNYEQYF.

Judged by abundance, this clone is medium-sized. This CDR3 is CASSLVIGYTEAFF. The DNA for the CDR3 is TGTGCCAGCAGCTTAGTGATAGGCTACACTGAAGCTTTCTTT. J is TRBJ1-1 and V is TRBV7-9; no clear D gene. Trimming removed 1 base from V and 3 bases from J, with 9 bases in between. CDR1 SEHNR and CDR2 FQNEAQ come from the germline V gene (reference sequence). The CDR3 extends over 14 amino acids.

This clone occurred a few times. V and J are TRBV27 and TRBJ2-3, with TRBD2 matching 7 bases. Losses at the gene ends were 3 bases for V and 4 bases for J; bases not matched to a gene: 4. The CDR3 totals 14 residues. Germline V lookup: CDR1 MNHEY, CDR2 SMNVEV (reference sequence). CDR3 DNA: TGTGCCAGCAGTTTTTCGGCGGGAGCAGATACGCAGTATTTT. Translated, it gives CASSFSAGADTQYF.

This rearrangement joins TRBV10-1 to TRBJ2-2, with unresolved D. The V gene lost 2 bases and the J gene lost 4 bases, with 8 bases spanning the gap. Germline assignment: CDR1 WNHNN and CDR2 SYGVQD (reference sequence). The length of the CDR3 is 14 residues. Here the CDR3 DNA reads TGCGCCAGCAGTGAGCGTTTAAGCACCGGGGAGCTGTTTTTT. Encoded protein: CASSERLSTGELFF.

The gene calls are TRBV19 and TRBJ2-7, with no clear D. This CDR3 is built from 14 residues. The V end lost 5 bases, the J end lost 0 bases, and 11 bases lay between the germline ends. Germline V gene lookup returns CDR1 LNHDA and CDR2 SQIVND (reference sequence). The CDR3: CASSPFGGSYEQYF. The CDR3, as DNA: TGTGCCAGTAGTCCCTTTGGTGGCTCCTACGAGCAGTACTTC.

The V and J genes are TRBV6-5 and TRBJ2-7; D is ambiguous. There are 10 residues in the CDR3. Trimming shortened V by 1 base and J by 5 bases, and 0 bases separated the two germline ends. The germline gives CDR1 MNHEY, CDR2 SVGAGI. The CDR3 coding sequence is TGTGCCAGCAGTTACTACGAGCAGTACTTC. This translates into CASSYYEQYF.

The genes are TRBV12-5 and TRBJ2-5; weak D call: TRBD2 (6 bases). CDR3 size: 15 residues. In germline, CDR1 is LGHNT, CDR2 FRNRAP. The V end was cut by 7 bases, the J end by 2 bases, with 17 bases between. DNA for the CDR3: TGTGCTAGTGCCGCCGGGGGAAGGGAGCAAGAGACCCAGTACTTC. It is translated as CASAAGGREQETQYF.

The V call is TRBV4-3, the J call TRBJ2-7; 7 bases are shared with TRBD1. Trimming cost V 0 bases and J 3 bases; bases outside gene matches: 5. CDR3 length: 15 amino acids. Germline lookup yields CDR1 LGHNA and CDR2 YSLEER. The CDR3 region has the DNA TGCGCCAGCAGCCAAGATCACAACAGGGGCTACGAGCAGTACTTC. Its translation: CASSQDHNRGYEQYF.

This clone qualifies as medium-sized. V is TRBV7-9 and J is TRBJ1-1, with 9 bases aligning to TRBD1. The CDR3 spans 17 residues. The V gene end was trimmed by 4 bases and the J gene end by 5 bases; junction bases not matched to a gene: 14. Germline V lookup: CDR1 SEHNR, CDR2 FQNEAQ (reference sequence). CDR3 sequence reads: CASSSRTGGRTTTEAFF. The CDR3, as DNA: TGTGCCAGCAGCTCAAGAACAGGGGGCAGGACGACAACTGAAGCTTTCTTT.

In this sample, this clone turned up once. This chain connects TRBV19 to TRBJ2-7; perhaps TRBD2 as D (6 bases). The CDR3 length is 15 residues. With 2 bases removed from V and 5 bases from J, the gap between germline ends came to 16 bases. In germline, CDR1 is LNHDA, CDR2 SQIVND (reference sequence). CDR3 region: CASSITSSRVDEQYF. The CDR3 DNA reads as TGTGCCAGTAGTATAACTAGCTCCCGGGTGGACGAGCAGTACTTC.